The 19 T cell receptor beta chains reported below all come from one sample, sequenced in a study of shared clonotypes between healthy human individuals (dated by TCRdb to about 2020). The method behind the library was the immunoSEQ multiplex PCR assay. TCRdb obtained this table from immuneACCESS and retained in-frame rearrangements with V and J assigned. These tables miss some clones; where compared with another copy, unresolved V genes account for less than half of the shortfall, and the remainder is unexplained. Across this sample there are about 1,800,000 clones, with over 85% seen only once. The ten biggest clones cover 0.95% to 1.5% of the sample. CD8 naive samples were obtained by positive selection for CCR7 among CD45RO-negative cells, yielding a CD45RA+CCR7+ population from which TemRA cells were excluded. The sequenced material came from naive CD8+ T cells sorted from blood. What this sample's cell subset or site label stands for: CD45RA+CCR7+. Receptor source: a man between 18 and 35 years old in good health.

This clone was seen once. The genes are TRBV21-1 and TRBJ1-6; the D call in the table, TRBD1, was not verified against the DNA. TRBV21-1 is classified as a pseudogene. This CDR3 is built from 14 residues. The CDR3 is CASSLPQGNSPLHF. In nucleotides, the CDR3 is TGTGCCAGCAGCCTCCCCCAGGGGAATTCACCCCTCCACTTT.

J is TRBJ2-7 and V is TRBV5-1; 7 bases agree with TRBD1. Per germline, CDR1 SGHRS and CDR2 YFSETQ. The V and J ends lost 5 bases and 5 bases, in that order; junction bases with no gene match: 7. The CDR3 sequence is 13 residues long. The chain's CDR3 is CASSLTGAHEQYF. The CDR3 bases are TGCGCCAGCAGTCTTACAGGGGCCCACGAGCAGTACTTC.

CDR3 in DNA: TGTGCCATCAGTGAGTCGTGGTCAGGGGGCTCTGAAGCTTTCTTT. It yields the protein CAISESWSGGSEAFF. The rearrangement uses TRBV10-3 and TRBJ1-1; 8 nucleotides match TRBD1. The CDR3 has 15 residues. Losses at the gene ends were 0 bases for V and 6 bases for J; bases not matched to a gene: 6. CDR1 and CDR2 from the germline V gene are ENHRY and SYGVKD.

V usage is TRBV13 and J usage is TRBJ2-1, with a weak D call TRBD1 (6 bases). The V end was cut by 3 bases, the J end by 4 bases, with 7 bases between. This CDR3 has 13 residues. Looked up from germline, CDR1 is PRHDT and CDR2 is FYEKMQ (reference sequence). CDR3 DNA sequence: TGTGCCAGCAGCTTCACAGGGTACAATGAGCAGTTCTTC. It is translated as CASSFTGYNEQFF. The variable domain in full, with the rest retrieved from reference TRBV13 and TRBJ2-1, is AAGVIQSPRHLIKEKRETATLKCYPIPRHDTVYWYQQGPGQDPQFLISFYEKMQSDKGSIPDRFSAQQFSDYHSELNMSSLELGDSALYFCASSFTGYNEQFFGPGTRLTVL.

The chain carries TRBV5-8 and TRBJ1-5; a possible D gene is TRBD1 (5 bases). V lost 3 bases to trimming and J lost 8 bases, with 12 bases between them. The germline gives CDR1 SGHTS, CDR2 YDEGEE. The CDR3 contains 13 residues. The CDR3 loop is CASSYPGTEPQHF. The CDR3 coding sequence is TGTGCCAGCAGCTACCCGGGGACGGAGCCCCAGCATTTT.

The chain recombines TRBV5-6 with TRBJ2-2; D is perhaps TRBD2 (6 bases). Germline assignment: CDR1 SGHDT and CDR2 YYEEEE. The germline V and J ends were trimmed by 3 bases and 4 bases, with 25 bases remaining between them. The CDR3 has 19 amino acids. CDR3 amino acids: CASSSPWLADPWSTGELFF. Written as DNA, the CDR3 is TGTGCCAGCAGCTCGCCCTGGTTAGCGGACCCATGGAGCACCGGGGAGCTGTTTTTT.

This chain joins TRBV5-6 and TRBJ2-4; possible D gene TRBD2, 6 bases. CDR3 size: 13 residues. V was clipped by 0 bases and J by 8 bases, with 9 bases between them. Looked up from germline, CDR1 is SGHDT and CDR2 is YYEEEE. The CDR3 nucleotides read TGTGCCAGCAGCTTGGGTGGGGAGGACATTCAGTACTTC. Translating gives CASSLGGEDIQYF.

This chain joins TRBV9 and TRBJ2-1, with 12 bases aligning to TRBD2. Germline-derived CDR1 and CDR2 are SGDLS and YYNGEE. This CDR3 comprises 16 residues. Trimming took 0 bases from V and 6 from J; bases not matched to a gene: 4. The CDR3 sequence is CASSVEGTSGFNEQFF. CDR3 nucleotides: TGTGCCAGCAGCGTAGAGGGGACTAGCGGGTTCAATGAGCAGTTCTTC. Filled out from reference TRBV9 and TRBJ2-1, the complete variable domain reads DSGVTQTPKHLITATGQRVTLRCSPRSGDLSVYWYQQSLDQGLQFLIQYYNGEERAKGNILERFSAQQFPDLHSELNLSSLELGDSALYFCASSVEGTSGFNEQFFGPGTRLTVL.

The gene calls are TRBV5-1 and TRBJ2-5; D is uncertain. This CDR3 contains 13 residues. CDR1 is SGHRS, CDR2 YFSETQ, per germline. V was shortened by 2 bases and J by 7 bases, with 12 bases between the two germline ends. The CDR3 DNA reads as TGCGCCAGCAGCTTTGTTGAGAAGGGGACCCAGTACTTC. This sequence encodes CASSFVEKGTQYF.

This chain links TRBV11-2 with TRBJ1-5, with TRBD1 identical over 10 bases. The V and J ends lost 0 bases and 7 bases, in that order; junction bases with no gene match: 9. CDR3 size: 17 residues. Germline CDR1 and CDR2: SGHAT and FQNNGV. The CDR3 DNA sequence: TGTGCCAGCAGCTTAGATAAGGGACAGGGGTTTAGGCAGCCCCAGCATTTT. Protein: CASSLDKGQGFRQPQHF.

This chain joins TRBV5-1 and TRBJ2-7, with 7 bases matching TRBD1. The CDR3 runs 15 residues. The trim removed 2 bases at V and 2 bases at J, leaving 7 bases unmatched. CDR1 and CDR2 (germline): SGHRS, YFSETQ. This CDR3 is CASSLFGTATYEQYF. The CDR3 coding sequence is TGCGCCAGCAGCTTATTCGGGACAGCCACCTACGAGCAGTACTTC.

This clone was recorded only once. The chain combines TRBV5-1 with TRBJ1-1, with D hard to call. Germline CDR1 reads SGHRS; CDR2 reads YFSETQ. V dropped 0 bases and J dropped 7 bases, with 16 bases sitting between them. The CDR3 runs 15 residues. CDR3 in amino acids: CASSLAGNWVGEAFF. The CDR3 region has the DNA TGCGCCAGCAGCTTGGCCGGCAACTGGGTAGGTGAAGCTTTCTTT.

The chain recombines TRBV7-9 with TRBJ1-1; D might be TRBD1 (5 bases). V shed 4 bases and J shed 0 bases, with 12 bases lying between them. Germline CDR1 SEHNR, CDR2 FQNEAQ (reference sequence). The CDR3 is 15 residues long. For the CDR3, the DNA is TGTGCCAGCAGCTCGTTAGACAGCATGAACACTGAAGCTTTCTTT. The encoded protein is CASSSLDSMNTEAFF.

J is TRBJ1-3 and V is TRBV29-1, with TRBD1 matching 8 bases. The length of the CDR3 is 11 residues. Germline CDR1 SQVTM, CDR2 ANQGSEA. The junction had 4 bases not matched to a gene; V was cut back by 3 bases and J by 12 bases. The CDR3 protein is CSVDHRGDIYF. Written as DNA, the CDR3 is TGCAGCGTTGATCACAGGGGGGACATATATTTT.

In its sample, this clone was seen once. The same CDR3 arises from other DNA sequences in this sample as well. V and J are TRBV27 and TRBJ1-1, with TRBD1 identical over 9 bases. Trimming at V came to 1 base and at J to 4 bases, leaving 4 bases not matched to a gene. This CDR3 has 15 amino acids. CDR1 and CDR2 from the germline V gene are MNHEY and SMNVEV (reference sequence). The CDR3, as DNA: TGTGCCAGCAGTTTATTGGGACAGGGTAGCACTGAAGCTTTCTTT. Its translation is CASSLLGQGSTEAFF.

This sequence joins TRBV6-1 and TRBJ2-7; 10 bases fit TRBD1. V lost 2 bases, J lost 9 bases, and 7 bases stayed unmatched. Germline V lookup: CDR1 MNHNS, CDR2 SASEGT. The CDR3 extends over 14 amino acids. Here the CDR3 reads CASSELGQGIGQYF. The CDR3 nucleotides are TGTGCCAGCAGTGAATTGGGACAGGGGATCGGGCAGTACTTC.

This sequence joins TRBV2 and TRBJ2-3; D call uncertain. The CDR3 sequence is 13 residues long. The germline V gene has CDR1 SNHLY and CDR2 FYNNEI. The ends were cut back, 2 bases at V and 5 bases at J, with 8 bases in the middle. CDR3 sequence reads: CASSELSQDTQYF. In nucleotides, the CDR3 is TGTGCCAGCAGTGAATTATCCCAAGATACGCAGTATTTT.

J is TRBJ2-1 and V is TRBV9, with 11 bases lining up with TRBD1. The V segment lost 5 bases and the J segment 8 bases; nucleotides outside the gene matches: 12. Germline loops: CDR1 SGDLS, CDR2 YYNGEE. This CDR3 is built from 16 residues. The CDR3 bases are TGTGCCAGCAGTCTAGCTCGGGACAGGGGGAATCATGAGCAGTTCTTC. This encodes CASSLARDRGNHEQFF.

This clone showed up just once. Other DNA sequences from this sample encode an identical CDR3 as well. The rearrangement links TRBV28 to TRBJ2-7; no definite D call. Trimming cost V 3 bases and J 2 bases, with 5 bases left between them. CDR3 length: 12 amino acids. In germline, CDR1 is MDHEN, CDR2 SYDVKM. CDR3 sequence (DNA): TGTGCCAGCAGTTTCCCCACCTACGAGCAGTACTTC. This encodes CASSFPTYEQYF.